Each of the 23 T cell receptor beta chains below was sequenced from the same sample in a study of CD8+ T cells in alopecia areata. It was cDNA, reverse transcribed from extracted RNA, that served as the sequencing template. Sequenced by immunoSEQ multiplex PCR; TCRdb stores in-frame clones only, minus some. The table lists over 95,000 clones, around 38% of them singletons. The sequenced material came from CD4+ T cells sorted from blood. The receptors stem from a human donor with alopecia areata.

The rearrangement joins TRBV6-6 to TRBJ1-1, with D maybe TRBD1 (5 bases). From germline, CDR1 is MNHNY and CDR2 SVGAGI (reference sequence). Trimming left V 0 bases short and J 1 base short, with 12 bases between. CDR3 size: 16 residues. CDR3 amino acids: CASSYSSGGTNTEAFF. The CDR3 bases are TGTGCCAGCAGTTACTCGAGTGGGGGGACGAACACTGAAGCTTTCTTT.

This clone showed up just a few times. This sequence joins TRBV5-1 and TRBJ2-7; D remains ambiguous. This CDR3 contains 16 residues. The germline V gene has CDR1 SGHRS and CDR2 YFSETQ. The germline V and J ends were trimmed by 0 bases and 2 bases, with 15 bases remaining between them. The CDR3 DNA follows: TGCGCCAGCAGCTTGGCCCTCAGCACTCGCACCTACGAGCAGTACTTC. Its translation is CASSLALSTRTYEQYF.

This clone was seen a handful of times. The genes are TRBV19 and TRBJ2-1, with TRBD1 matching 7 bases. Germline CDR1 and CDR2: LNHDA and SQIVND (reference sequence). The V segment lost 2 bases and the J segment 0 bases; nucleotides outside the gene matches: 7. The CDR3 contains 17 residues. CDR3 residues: CASSIKGAGSSYNEQFF. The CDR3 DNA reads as TGTGCCAGTAGTATAAAGGGGGCAGGGAGCTCCTACAATGAGCAGTTCTTC.

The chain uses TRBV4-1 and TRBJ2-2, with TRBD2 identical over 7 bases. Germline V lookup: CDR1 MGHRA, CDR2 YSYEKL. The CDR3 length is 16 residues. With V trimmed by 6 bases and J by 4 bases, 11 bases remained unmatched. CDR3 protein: CASRPRVWEGTGELFF. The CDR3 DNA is TGCGCCAGCAGACCCAGGGTCTGGGAGGGCACCGGGGAGCTGTTTTTT.

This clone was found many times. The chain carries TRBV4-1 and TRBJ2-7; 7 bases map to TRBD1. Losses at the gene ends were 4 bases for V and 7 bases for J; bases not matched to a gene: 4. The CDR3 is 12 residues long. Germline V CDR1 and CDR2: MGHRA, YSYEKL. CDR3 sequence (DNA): TGCGCCAGCAGCCCAGGGGGAGAAGAGCAGTACTTC. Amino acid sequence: CASSPGGEEQYF.

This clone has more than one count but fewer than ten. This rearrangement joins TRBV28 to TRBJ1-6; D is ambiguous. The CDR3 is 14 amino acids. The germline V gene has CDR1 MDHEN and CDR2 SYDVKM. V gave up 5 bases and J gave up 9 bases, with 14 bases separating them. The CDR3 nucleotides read TGTGCCAGCAGTGAAAAGCGTCGGGGTTCACCCCTCCACTTT. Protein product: CASSEKRRGSPLHF.

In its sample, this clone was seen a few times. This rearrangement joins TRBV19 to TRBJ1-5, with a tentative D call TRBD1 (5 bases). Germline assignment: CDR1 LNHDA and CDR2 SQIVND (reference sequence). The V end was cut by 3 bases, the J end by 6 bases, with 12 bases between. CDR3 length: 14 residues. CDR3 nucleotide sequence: TGTGCCAGTAGTATTGAAGGGGCCACTCAGCCCCAGCATTTT. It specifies CASSIEGATQPQHF.

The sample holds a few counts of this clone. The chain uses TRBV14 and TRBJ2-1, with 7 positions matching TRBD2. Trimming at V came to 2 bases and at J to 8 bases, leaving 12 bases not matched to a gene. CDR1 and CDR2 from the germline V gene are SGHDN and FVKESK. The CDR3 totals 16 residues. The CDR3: CASSQNIGRIGDEQFF. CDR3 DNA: TGTGCCAGCAGCCAAAATATCGGGAGGATTGGGGATGAGCAGTTCTTC.

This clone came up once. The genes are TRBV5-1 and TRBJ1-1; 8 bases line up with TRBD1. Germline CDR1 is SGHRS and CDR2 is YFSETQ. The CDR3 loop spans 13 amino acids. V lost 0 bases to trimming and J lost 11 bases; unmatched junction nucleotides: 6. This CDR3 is CASSLETGVSAFF. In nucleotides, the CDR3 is TGCGCCAGCAGCTTGGAGACAGGGGTATCGGCTTTCTTT.

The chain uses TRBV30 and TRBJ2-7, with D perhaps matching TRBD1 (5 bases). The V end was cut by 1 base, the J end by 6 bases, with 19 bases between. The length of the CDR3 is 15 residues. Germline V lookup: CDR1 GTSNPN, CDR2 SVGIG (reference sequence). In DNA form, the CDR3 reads TGTGCCTGGAGTGCGCAGGGCGTAACCTTAATCGAGCAGTACTTC. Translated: CAWSAQGVTLIEQYF.

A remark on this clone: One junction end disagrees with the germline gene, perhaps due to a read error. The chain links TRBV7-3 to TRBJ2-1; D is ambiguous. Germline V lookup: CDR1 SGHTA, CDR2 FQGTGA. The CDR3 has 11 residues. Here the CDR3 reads CASSSNNEQFF. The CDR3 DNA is TGTGCCAGCAGCTCCAACAATGAGCAGTTCTTC.

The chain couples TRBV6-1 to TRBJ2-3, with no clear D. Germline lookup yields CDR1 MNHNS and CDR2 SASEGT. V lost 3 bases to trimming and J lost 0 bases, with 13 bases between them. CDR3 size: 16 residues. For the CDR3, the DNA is TGTGCCAGCAGTGAGGTTGCCCAGGTTAGCACAGATACGCAGTATTTT. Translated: CASSEVAQVSTDTQYF.

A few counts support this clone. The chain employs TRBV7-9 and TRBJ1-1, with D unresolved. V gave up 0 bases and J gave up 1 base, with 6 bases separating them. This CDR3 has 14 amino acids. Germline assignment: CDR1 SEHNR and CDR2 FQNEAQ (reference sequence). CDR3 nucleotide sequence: TGTGCCAGCAGCTTAGCGCGAGCGAACACTGAAGCTTTCTTT. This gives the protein CASSLARANTEAFF.

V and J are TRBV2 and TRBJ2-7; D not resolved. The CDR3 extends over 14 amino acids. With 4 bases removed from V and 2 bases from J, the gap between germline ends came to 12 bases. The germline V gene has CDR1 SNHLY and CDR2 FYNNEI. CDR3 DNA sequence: TGTGCCAGCAGTGCTCAAGGGTACACCTACGAGCAGTACTTC. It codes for CASSAQGYTYEQYF. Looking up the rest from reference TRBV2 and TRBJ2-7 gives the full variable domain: EPEVTQTPSHQVTQMGQEVILRCVPISNHLYFYWYRQILGQKVEFLVSFYNNEISEKSEIFDDQFSVERPDGSNFTLKIRSTKLEDSAMYFCASSAQGYTYEQYFGPGTRLTVT.

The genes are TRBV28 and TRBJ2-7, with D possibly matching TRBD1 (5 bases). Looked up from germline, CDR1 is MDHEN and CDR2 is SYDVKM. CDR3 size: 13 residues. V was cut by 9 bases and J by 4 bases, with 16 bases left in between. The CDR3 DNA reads TGTGCCAGTTACTCCTCAGGGAAGTACGAGCAGTACTTC. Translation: CASYSSGKYEQYF. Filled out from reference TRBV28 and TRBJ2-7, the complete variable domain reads DVKVTQSSRYLVKRTGEKVFLECVQDMDHENMFWYRQDPGLGLRLIYFSYDVKMKEKGDIPEGYSVSREKKERFSLILESASTNQTSMYLCASYSSGKYEQYFGPGTRLTVT.

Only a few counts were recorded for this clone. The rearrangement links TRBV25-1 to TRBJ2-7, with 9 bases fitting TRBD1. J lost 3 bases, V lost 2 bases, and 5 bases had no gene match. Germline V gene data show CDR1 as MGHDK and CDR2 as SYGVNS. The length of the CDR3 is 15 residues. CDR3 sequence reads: CASSEPGQGNYEQYF. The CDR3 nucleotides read TGTGCCAGCAGTGAACCGGGACAGGGTAACTACGAGCAGTACTTC.

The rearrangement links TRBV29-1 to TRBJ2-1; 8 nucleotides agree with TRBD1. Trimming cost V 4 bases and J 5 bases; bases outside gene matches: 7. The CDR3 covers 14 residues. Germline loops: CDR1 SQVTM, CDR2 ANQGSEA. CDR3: CSVGAGTGNNEQFF. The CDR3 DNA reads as TGCAGCGTTGGCGCCGGGACAGGTAACAATGAGCAGTTCTTC.

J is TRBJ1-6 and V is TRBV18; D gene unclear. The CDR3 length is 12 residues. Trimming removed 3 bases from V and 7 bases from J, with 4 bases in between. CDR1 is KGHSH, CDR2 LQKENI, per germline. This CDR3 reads CASSPRNSPLHF. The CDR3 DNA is TGTGCCAGCTCACCTAGGAATTCACCCCTCCACTTT.

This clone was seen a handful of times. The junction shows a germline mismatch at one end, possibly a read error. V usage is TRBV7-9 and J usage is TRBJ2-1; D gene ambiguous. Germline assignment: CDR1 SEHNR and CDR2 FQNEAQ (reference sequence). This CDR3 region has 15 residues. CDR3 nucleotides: TGTGCCAGCAGCCCGATCCGGCCCTCCGACAATGAGCAGTTCTTC. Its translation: CASSPIRPSDNEQFF.

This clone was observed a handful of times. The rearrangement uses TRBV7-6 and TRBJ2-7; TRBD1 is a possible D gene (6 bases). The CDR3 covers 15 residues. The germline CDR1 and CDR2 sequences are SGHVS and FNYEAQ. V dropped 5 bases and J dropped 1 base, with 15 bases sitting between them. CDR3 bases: TGTGCCAGCAGCCCCCTTGGGGGCGAGTCCTACGAGCAGTACTTC. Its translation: CASSPLGGESYEQYF.

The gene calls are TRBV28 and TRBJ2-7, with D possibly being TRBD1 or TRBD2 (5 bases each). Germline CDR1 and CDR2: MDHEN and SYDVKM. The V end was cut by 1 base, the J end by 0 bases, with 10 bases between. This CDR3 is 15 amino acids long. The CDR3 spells CASSLSAGSSYEQYF. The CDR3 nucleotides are TGTGCCAGCAGTTTATCGGCAGGGAGCTCCTACGAGCAGTACTTC.

The CDR3 region has the DNA TGCAGTGCTAGGACTATTTCACCCCTCCACTTT. This sequence encodes CSARTISPLHF. The chain is built from TRBV20-1 and TRBJ1-6; D unresolved. V was shortened by 3 bases and J by 9 bases, with 6 bases between the two germline ends. Germline V lookup: CDR1 DFQATT, CDR2 SNEGSKA (reference sequence). The CDR3 spans 11 residues.

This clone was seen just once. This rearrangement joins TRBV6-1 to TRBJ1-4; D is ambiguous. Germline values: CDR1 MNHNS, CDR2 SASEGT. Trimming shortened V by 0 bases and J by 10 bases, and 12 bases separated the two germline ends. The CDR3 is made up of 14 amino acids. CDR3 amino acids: CASSEAWAEGKLFF. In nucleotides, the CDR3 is TGTGCCAGCAGTGAAGCTTGGGCCGAAGGAAAACTGTTTTTT.